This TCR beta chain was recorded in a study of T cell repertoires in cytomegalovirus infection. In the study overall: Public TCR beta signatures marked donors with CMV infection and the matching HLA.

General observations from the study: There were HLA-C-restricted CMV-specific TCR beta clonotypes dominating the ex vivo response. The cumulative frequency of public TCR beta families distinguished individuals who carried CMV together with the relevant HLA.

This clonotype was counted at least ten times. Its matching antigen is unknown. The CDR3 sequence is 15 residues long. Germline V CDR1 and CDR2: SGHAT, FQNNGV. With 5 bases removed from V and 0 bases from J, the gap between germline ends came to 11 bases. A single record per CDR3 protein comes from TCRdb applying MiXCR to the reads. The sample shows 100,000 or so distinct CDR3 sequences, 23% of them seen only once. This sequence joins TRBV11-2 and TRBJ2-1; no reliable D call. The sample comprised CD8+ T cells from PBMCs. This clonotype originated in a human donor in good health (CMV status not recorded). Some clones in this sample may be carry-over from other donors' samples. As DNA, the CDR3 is TGTGCCAGCAGCGTCACCGGGCCCTCCTACAATGAGCAGTTCTTC. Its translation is CASSVTGPSYNEQFF.